This T cell receptor (beta chain) was captured in a study of shared clonotypes between healthy human individuals (dated by TCRdb to the early 2020s). Describing the broader study: A couple of women and a few men aged 18 to 49 years were included in the cohort. Blood TCR repertoires of a handful of healthy adults were deeply sequenced to estimate repertoire size and the extent of clonotype sharing between individuals. Different laboratories and diverse techniques were used to prepare libraries and sequence TCR repertoires, to increase sequencing depth and limit assay-specific biases. Leukapheresis yielded between about 0.94 and 10 billion PBMCs per donor.

The full study reports these points: Sampling was restricted to blood, and TCR repertoires in tissue are likely to differ from TCR repertoires in blood. Pairwise subsampling led to the expectation that sequencing depth would affect the degree of clonotype sharing among donors. The genetic and exposure-history diversity represented was limited by the small number of donors.

Trimming costs V 2 bases and J 0 bases, and their ends lie 17 bases apart. The germline V gene provides CDR1 WSHSY and CDR2 SAAADI. Spanning cysteine to phenylalanine, the CDR3 consists of 17 amino acids. The retained sequence is limited to the CDR3, 51 bases, with the frame set at the first base. As for this clone: Its antigen specificity is not known. No base-level quality is on record; no much larger clone is a single base apart.

The donors were healthy, HIV-negative adults who had no recently reported acute infections or vaccinations. Every donor was a Caucasian adult residing in Nashville, Tennessee, USA. For unsorted samples, tens of millions of PBMCs were counted, and genomic DNA was extracted using the QIAamp DNA Blood Mini kit. Blood was collected by leukapheresis, and PBMCs were isolated by Ficoll-Histopaque density gradient centrifugation and then cryopreserved in liquid nitrogen vapor phase. TCR CDR3 regions were amplified from genomic DNA by multiplex PCR using the deep immunoSEQ assay. Genomic DNA extracted from each cell subset was distributed evenly over all wells of several immunoSEQ 96-well plates, and each plate served as one replicate. For unsorted PBMC, each replicate PCR was loaded with about 270 ng genomic DNA, equivalent to tens of thousands of T cell genomes. Genomic DNA from unsorted PBMC was sequenced over ten immunoSEQ deep assay plates. Purified libraries were quantified with a Qubit 3.0 fluorometer, sized on a Bioanalyzer 2100, and re-quantified with the KAPA Library Quantification kit. Every immunoSEQ 96-well plate was sequenced on a dedicated single-read 150-cycle Illumina NextSeq 550 flow cell. In the source study's methods: The immunoSEQ output contained only junctional sequences without quality scores, so filtering could not match that applied to full-length reads. To assign V/J genes and CDR3, sequences were annotated using PyIR, a Python wrapper for IgBLAST v1.9, with IMGT germline references. Reads were removed for weak V/J assignments (E-value above 1e-6), missing CDR3, stop codons, out-of-frame junctions, or ambiguous translated residues. V3J clonotypes were defined by identical inferred V gene, J gene, and CDR3 amino acid sequence. To compute the percentage overlap between repertoires, the number of shared unique clonotypes was divided by the size of the smaller repertoire. Repertoire richness was assessed with RTK rarefaction, the Chao1 estimator, and Recon v2.1 estimates of unobserved clonotypes. Sourced from immuneACCESS, this table was stored by TCRdb with only in-frame sequences that have V and J called. A share of the clones is absent; for the studies checked, an unresolved V gene accounts for under half, and the remainder has no known explanation. For V, J and clone size, that table is used; D and trimming come from the DNA. This sample is represented by more than 400,000 clones; 70% to 80% of them were singletons. The ten largest clones add up to more than 10% of the sample.

The receptor was derived from a woman in her 40s in good health. Some clones in this sample may be carry-over from other donors' samples. This chain is built from TRBV10-2 and TRBJ2-7; 7 matching bases give a weak D call of TRBD1. Sequencing input: PBMCs. The CDR3 has the sequence CASSEAGGQFVSYEQYF. In nucleotide form, the sequence is TGCGCCAGCAGTGAGGCCGGGGGACAGTTCGTCTCCTACGAGCAGTACTTC.